The present entry profiles one T cell receptor beta chain with its context. Its specificity is not known. Data came from immunoSEQ multiplex PCR; TCRdb stores just in-frame clones and leaves some out. Altogether tens of thousands of clones are present, 85% being singletons, with the ten largest covering over 3.5%. The data derive from a study of OX40 agonist ivuxolimab in advanced cancers. About the study: Dose-escalation patients had hepatocellular carcinoma, melanoma, renal cell or head and neck cancer. At around 83% male, the cohort had a mean age of around 56 years, ranging from roughly 20 to 79.

Study results and limitations: Low levels of normalized T-cell clonal expansion also appeared in some nonresponders.

Germline loops: CDR1 SEHNR, CDR2 FQNEAQ (reference sequence). The CDR3 length is 13 residues. V lost 4 bases and J lost 7; bases outside the gene matches: 6. This TCR was sampled from an adult with an advanced solid tumor such as melanoma, head and neck, liver or kidney cancer. Sequenced here: CD4+ or CD8+ T cells sorted from blood, sampled in a trial of the OX40 agonist ivuxolimab. V is TRBV7-9 and J is TRBJ1-2; 7 bases fit TRBD1. The CDR3, as DNA: TGTGCCAGCAGCTCAACAGGGGTGGTTGGCTACACCTTC. The encoded protein is CASSSTGVVGYTF.